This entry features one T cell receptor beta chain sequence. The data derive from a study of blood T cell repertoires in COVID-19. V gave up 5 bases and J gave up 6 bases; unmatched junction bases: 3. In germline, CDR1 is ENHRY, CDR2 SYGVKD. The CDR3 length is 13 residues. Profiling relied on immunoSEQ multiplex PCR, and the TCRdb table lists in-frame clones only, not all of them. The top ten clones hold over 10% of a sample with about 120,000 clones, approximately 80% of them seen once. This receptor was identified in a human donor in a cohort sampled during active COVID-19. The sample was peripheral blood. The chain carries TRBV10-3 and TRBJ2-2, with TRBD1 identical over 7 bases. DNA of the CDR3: TGTGCCATCAGTCGACAGGGAGCCGGGGAGCTGTTTTTT. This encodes CAISRQGAGELFF.